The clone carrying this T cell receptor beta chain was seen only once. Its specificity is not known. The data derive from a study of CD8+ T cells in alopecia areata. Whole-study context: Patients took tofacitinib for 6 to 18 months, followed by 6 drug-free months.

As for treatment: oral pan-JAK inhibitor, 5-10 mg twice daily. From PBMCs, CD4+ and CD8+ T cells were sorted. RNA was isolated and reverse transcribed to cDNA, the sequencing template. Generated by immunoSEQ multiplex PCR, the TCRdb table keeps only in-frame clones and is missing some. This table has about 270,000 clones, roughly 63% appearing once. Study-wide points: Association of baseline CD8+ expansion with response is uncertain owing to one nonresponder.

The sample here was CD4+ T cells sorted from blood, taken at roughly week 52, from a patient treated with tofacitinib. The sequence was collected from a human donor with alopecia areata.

The CDR3 loop reads CSVYGGDTDTQYF. Written as DNA, the CDR3 is TGCAGCGTTTACGGGGGGGACACAGATACGCAGTATTTT. The rearrangement uses TRBV29-1 and TRBJ2-3, with 8 bases matching TRBD2. This CDR3 region has 13 residues. Looked up from germline, CDR1 is SQVTM and CDR2 is ANQGSEA. V trimming: 5 bases; J trimming: 2 bases; junction bases outside the gene matches: 3.